This T cell receptor beta chain was documented in a study of OX40 agonist ivuxolimab in advanced cancers. Generated by immunoSEQ multiplex PCR, the TCRdb table keeps only in-frame clones and is missing some. The table shows about 82,000 clones, with about 91% occurring only once. V lost 5 bases and J lost 1, with 12 bases in between. Germline CDR1 is SGHRS and CDR2 is YFSETQ. This CDR3 spans 15 amino acids. This clonotype originated in an adult with an advanced solid tumor such as melanoma, head and neck, liver or kidney cancer. Sample: CD4+ or CD8+ T cells sorted from blood, taken in a trial of the OX40 agonist ivuxolimab. V and J are TRBV5-1 and TRBJ2-2; D possibly matches TRBD1 or TRBD2 (5 bases each). The CDR3 DNA is TGCGCCAGCAGACCCGGGACCTTGAACACCGGGGAGCTGTTTTTT. It encodes CASRPGTLNTGELFF.